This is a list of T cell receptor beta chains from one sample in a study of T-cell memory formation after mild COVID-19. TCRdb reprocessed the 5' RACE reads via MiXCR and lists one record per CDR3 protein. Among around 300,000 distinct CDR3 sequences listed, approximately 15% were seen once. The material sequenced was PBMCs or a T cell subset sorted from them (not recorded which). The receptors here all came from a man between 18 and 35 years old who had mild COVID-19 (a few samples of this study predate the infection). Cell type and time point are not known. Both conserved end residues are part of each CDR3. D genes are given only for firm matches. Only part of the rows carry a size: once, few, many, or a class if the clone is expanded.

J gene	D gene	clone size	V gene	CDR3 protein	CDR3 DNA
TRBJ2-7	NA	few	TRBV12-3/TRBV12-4	CASSWGMTEAYEQYF	TGTGCCAGCAGCTGGGGGATGACAGAGGCCTACGAGCAGTACTTC
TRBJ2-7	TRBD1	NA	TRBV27	CASSLGQGASGEQYF	TGTGCCAGCAGTTTAGGCCAGGGGGCATCGGGAGAGCAGTACTTC
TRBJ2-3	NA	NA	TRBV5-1	CASSLAGKDGMDTQYF	TGCGCCAGCAGCTTGGCCGGAAAGGATGGCATGGATACGCAGTATTTT
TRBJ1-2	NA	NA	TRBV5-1	CASSFGQPTENYGYTF	TGCGCCAGCAGCTTCGGACAGCCCACTGAAAACTATGGCTACACCTTC
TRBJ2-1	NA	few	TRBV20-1	CSASRSGAGNEQFF	TGCAGTGCCAGTAGGTCGGGGGCCGGGAATGAGCAGTTCTTC
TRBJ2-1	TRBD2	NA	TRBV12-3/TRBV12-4	CASSPPRNSGRATEQFF	TGTGCCAGCAGCCCCCCTCGGAATAGCGGGAGGGCCACTGAGCAGTTCTTC
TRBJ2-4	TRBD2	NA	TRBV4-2	CASSQGPGGPINIQYF	TGTGCCAGCAGCCAAGGCCCGGGGGGGCCTATAAACATTCAGTACTTC
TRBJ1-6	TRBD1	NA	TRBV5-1	CASGTGDRTPLHF	TGCGCCAGCGGGACAGGAGATAGGACACCCCTCCACTTT
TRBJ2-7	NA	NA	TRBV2	CASSDQSYEQYF	TGTGCCAGCAGTGACCAGTCCTACGAGCAGTACTTC
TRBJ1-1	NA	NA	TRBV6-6	CASSYSREEAFF	TGTGCCAGCAGTTACTCGCGGGAAGAAGCTTTCTTT
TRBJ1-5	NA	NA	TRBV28	CAVAGGGRTQHF	TGTGCTGTAGCCGGGGGGGGGAGGACCCAGCATTTT
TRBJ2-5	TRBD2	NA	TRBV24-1	CATSDPGLAGQETQYF	TGTGCCACCAGTGACCCCGGACTAGCGGGACAAGAGACCCAGTACTTC
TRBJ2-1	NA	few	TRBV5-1	CASSFRQVGYNEQFF	TGCGCCAGCAGCTTCCGACAGGTTGGGTACAATGAGCAGTTCTTC
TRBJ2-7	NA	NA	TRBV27	CASSLGKGTEQYF	TGTGCCAGCAGTTTAGGAAAGGGCACCGAGCAGTACTTC
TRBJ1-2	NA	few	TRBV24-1	CATSDPFSGYTF	TGTGCCACCAGTGACCCCTTCTCCGGCTACACCTTC
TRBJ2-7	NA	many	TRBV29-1	CSVPGRHNDEQYF	TGCAGCGTCCCGGGACGTCATAACGACGAGCAGTACTTC
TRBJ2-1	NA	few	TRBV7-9	CASSAAGNEQFF	TGTGCCAGCAGCGCCGCTGGGAATGAGCAGTTCTTC
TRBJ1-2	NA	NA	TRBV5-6	CASSLGPYFDYGYTF	TGTGCCAGCAGCTTGGGTCCGTATTTCGACTATGGCTACACCTTC
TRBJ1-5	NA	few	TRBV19	CASSRETNQPQHF	TGTGCCAGTAGTAGGGAGACGAATCAGCCCCAGCATTTT
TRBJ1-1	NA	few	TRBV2	CASSEWRMNTEAFF	TGTGCCAGCAGTGAATGGAGGATGAACACTGAAGCTTTCTTT
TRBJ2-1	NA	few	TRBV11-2	CASSLDRMGGTYNEQFF	TGTGCCAGCAGCTTAGATCGTATGGGGGGGACATACAATGAGCAGTTCTTC
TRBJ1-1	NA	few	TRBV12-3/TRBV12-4	CASSRTVISEAFF	TGTGCCAGCAGTCGGACAGTTATATCTGAAGCTTTCTTT
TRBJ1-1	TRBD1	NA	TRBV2	CASRQGATTEAFF	TGTGCCAGCAGACAGGGGGCTACCACTGAAGCTTTCTTT
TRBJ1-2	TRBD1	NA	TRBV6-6	CASSYSQGGNYGYTF	TGTGCCAGCAGTTACTCCCAGGGGGGAAACTATGGCTACACCTTC
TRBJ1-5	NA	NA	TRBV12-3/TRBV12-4	CASSFLQRGNQPQHF	TGTGCCAGCAGTTTTCTCCAGAGGGGCAATCAGCCCCAGCATTTT
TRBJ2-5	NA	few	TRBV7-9	CASSKLVGPPGTPRRETQYF	TGTGCCAGCAGTAAGCTGGTCGGGCCCCCCGGGACTCCCAGGAGAGAGACCCAGTACTTC
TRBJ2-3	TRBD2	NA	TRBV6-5	CASSLLAGATDTQYF	TGTGCCAGCAGCCTACTAGCGGGGGCTACAGATACGCAGTATTTT
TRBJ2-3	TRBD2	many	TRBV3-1	CASSGFGGEGSPTDTQYF	TGTGCCAGCAGCGGGTTTGGTGGGGAGGGATCACCCACAGATACGCAGTATTTT
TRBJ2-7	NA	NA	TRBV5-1	CASSFRGVPYEQYF	TGCGCCAGCAGCTTCCGGGGAGTCCCCTACGAGCAGTACTTC